The 30 T cell receptor beta chains below all came from one sample that was sequenced in a study of OX40 agonist ivuxolimab in advanced cancers. Measured with immunoSEQ multiplex PCR; TCRdb has only the in-frame clones, and not every one. The repertoire holds some 80,000 clones, with 70% to 90% as singletons. The source material was CD4+ or CD8+ T cells sorted from blood, sampled in a trial of the OX40 agonist ivuxolimab. The receptors were sampled from an adult with an advanced solid tumor such as melanoma, head and neck, liver or kidney cancer.

V usage is TRBV10-2 and J usage is TRBJ2-7; either TRBD1 or TRBD2 may fit D (5 bases each). V dropped 0 bases and J dropped 2 bases, with 8 bases sitting between them. Per germline, CDR1 WSHSY and CDR2 SAAADI. The CDR3 length is 14 residues. CDR3 residues: CASSESGPAYEQYF. The CDR3 nucleotides are TGCGCCAGCAGTGAGTCGGGACCGGCCTACGAGCAGTACTTC.

This clone was found once. J is TRBJ2-7 and V is TRBV5-1; D gene ambiguous. The germline V gene encodes CDR1 SGHRS and CDR2 YFSETQ. Trimming left V 0 bases short and J 2 bases short, with 9 bases between. The CDR3 is 14 residues long. The CDR3: CASSLDPRTYEQYF. DNA of the CDR3: TGCGCCAGCAGCTTGGACCCCAGGACCTACGAGCAGTACTTC. The full variable domain, in which reference TRBV5-1 and TRBJ2-7 provide the parts outside the CDR3, is KAGVTQTPRYLIKTRGQQVTLSCSPISGHRSVSWYQQTPGQGLQFLFEYFSETQRNKGNFPGRFSGRQFSNSRSEMNVSTLELGDSALYLCASSLDPRTYEQYFGPGTRLTVT.

This chain uses TRBV10-3 with TRBJ1-6; unclear D gene. The CDR3 has 14 amino acids. Germline V gives CDR1 ENHRY, CDR2 SYGVKD. V lost 4 bases and J 13 bases, leaving 17 bases between the germline ends. CDR3 DNA: TGTGCCATCAGTGTTGGGTTGCGGACCGACCCCCTCCACTTT. This encodes CAISVGLRTDPLHF.

V is TRBV11-2 and J is TRBJ2-7, with TRBD2 matching 9 bases. Germline V gives CDR1 SGHAT, CDR2 FQNNGV. This CDR3 region has 15 residues. V was clipped by 1 base and J by 3 bases; unmatched bases: 4. The CDR3: CASSLGSGRYYEQYF. CDR3 DNA sequence: TGTGCCAGCAGCTTAGGTAGCGGGAGATACTACGAGCAGTACTTC.

The chain employs TRBV7-2 and TRBJ1-1; tentatively, D is TRBD1 (5 bases). CDR3 length: 14 residues. V was cut by 5 bases and J by 6 bases, with 16 bases left in between. The V gene's germline CDR1 is SGHTA and CDR2 FQGNSA. The CDR3 DNA follows: TGTGCCAGCAGCGTAACTCAGGGTAGCGCTGAAGCTTTCTTT. Amino acid sequence: CASSVTQGSAEAFF.

V is TRBV7-2 and J is TRBJ2-1; 9 bases match TRBD2. The V gene end was trimmed by 5 bases and the J gene end by 4 bases; junction bases not matched to a gene: 9. Germline V lookup: CDR1 SGHTA, CDR2 FQGNSA. This CDR3 has 16 amino acids. The CDR3 protein is CASSLLSGRNYNEQFF. The CDR3 DNA reads as TGTGCCAGCAGCCTTCTTAGCGGGAGAAATTACAATGAGCAGTTCTTC.

V usage is TRBV5-1 and J usage is TRBJ2-1, with D perhaps matching TRBD1 (7 bases). The CDR3 loop spans 16 amino acids. Trimming took 4 bases from V and 1 from J, leaving 15 bases between them. Germline loops: CDR1 SGHRS, CDR2 YFSETQ. CDR3 sequence: CASSPSGGISYNEQFF. In nucleotides, the CDR3 is TGCGCCAGCAGCCCCTCAGGGGGGATATCCTACAATGAGCAGTTCTTC.

The chain uses TRBV5-1 and TRBJ2-2, with TRBD1 as a possible D gene (5 bases). Germline-derived CDR1 and CDR2 are SGHRS and YFSETQ. The CDR3 extends over 18 amino acids. Trimming cost V 1 base and J 6 bases, with 22 bases left between them. CDR3 bases: TGCGCCAGCAGCTTGTCGGTAGCTTTGGTCAGGGTCGCCGGGGAGCTGTTTTTT. Encoded protein: CASSLSVALVRVAGELFF. Variable domain in full (rest from reference TRBV5-1 and TRBJ2-2): KAGVTQTPRYLIKTRGQQVTLSCSPISGHRSVSWYQQTPGQGLQFLFEYFSETQRNKGNFPGRFSGRQFSNSRSEMNVSTLELGDSALYLCASSLSVALVRVAGELFFGEGSRLTVL.

The chain recombines TRBV20-1 with TRBJ2-5; perhaps TRBD1 as D (6 bases). The DNA end is a closer match to TRBJ2-7, so the J assignment may be wrong. CDR1 DFQATT and CDR2 SNEGSKA come from the germline V gene (reference sequence). This CDR3 region has 10 residues. CDR3 nucleotides: TGCAGTGCGGCAGGGGCCGAGCAGTACTTC. It translates to CSAAGAEQYF.

The V call is TRBV7-2, the J call TRBJ1-5, with D uncertain. The germline V gene encodes CDR1 SGHTA and CDR2 FQGNSA. This CDR3 spans 15 amino acids. The V end was cut by 0 bases, the J end by 0 bases, with 6 bases between. CDR3 in DNA: TGTGCCAGCAGCTTAGCACAGAATAGCAATCAGCCCCAGCATTTT. It specifies CASSLAQNSNQPQHF.

V is TRBV18 and J is TRBJ2-3, with TRBD1 as a possible D gene (5 bases). Trimming took off 3 bases at V and 4 bases at J, with 17 bases between the two ends. CDR3 size: 16 residues. Germline V lookup: CDR1 KGHSH, CDR2 LQKENI. The CDR3 is CASSPASPSRADTQYF. CDR3 coding DNA: TGTGCCAGCTCACCGGCTTCGCCGTCCAGGGCAGATACGCAGTATTTT.

V gene TRBV7-6 combines with J gene TRBJ2-1; 7 positions match TRBD2. CDR3 size: 16 residues. CDR1 is SGHVS and CDR2 is FNYEAQ in the germline V gene. V shed 3 bases and J 5 bases; nucleotides not matched to a gene: 10. Here the CDR3 reads CASSFLVAGNNNEQFF. The CDR3 bases are TGTGCCAGCAGCTTCTTGGTAGCGGGTAATAACAATGAGCAGTTCTTC.

Concerning this clone: The junction does not match germline at one end; this may be a read error. The rearrangement links TRBV4-3 to TRBJ2-3, with 10 bases fitting TRBD2. Germline V gene lookup returns CDR1 LGHNA and CDR2 YSLEER. The CDR3 extends over 15 amino acids. CDR3 residues: CASSQDRGSGRPPFF. The DNA of the CDR3 is TGCGCCAGCAGCCAAGATCGTGGTAGCGGGAGGCCTCCTTTTTTT.

The genes are TRBV18 and TRBJ2-5; D gene unclear. Looked up from germline, CDR1 is KGHSH and CDR2 is LQKENI. The length of the CDR3 is 14 residues. The V end was cut by 2 bases, the J end by 0 bases, with 7 bases between. CDR3 amino acids: CASSPTAHQETQYF. The CDR3 DNA follows: TGTGCCAGCTCACCAACGGCTCACCAAGAGACCCAGTACTTC.

The chain links TRBV11-3 to TRBJ2-1; D is tentatively TRBD1 or TRBD2 (5 bases each). The CDR3 length is 16 residues. CDR1 is SGHNT, CDR2 YENEEA, per germline. Trimming stripped 2 bases from V and 0 bases from J, with 11 bases between. CDR3 nucleotide sequence: TGTGCCAGCAGCTTATCCGGGACCGTCTCCTACAATGAGCAGTTCTTC. It yields the protein CASSLSGTVSYNEQFF.

The rearrangement joins TRBV10-1 to TRBJ2-7; no clear D gene. This CDR3 spans 13 amino acids. Per the germline V gene, CDR1 is WNHNN and CDR2 is SYGVQD (reference sequence). The ends were cut back, 2 bases at V and 6 bases at J, with 11 bases in the middle. CDR3 protein: CASSEQRHTEQYF. The CDR3 DNA sequence: TGCGCCAGCAGTGAGCAGAGACATACCGAGCAGTACTTC.

The V and J genes are TRBV5-6 and TRBJ2-3, with 7 nucleotides matching TRBD2. Germline V lookup: CDR1 SGHDT, CDR2 YYEEEE. The CDR3 has 18 amino acids. The junction had 11 bases not matched to a gene; V was cut back by 1 base and J by 0 bases. CDR3 residues: CASSLTSLAGASTDTQYF. The CDR3 coding sequence is TGTGCCAGCAGCTTGACGTCGTTAGCGGGCGCTAGCACAGATACGCAGTATTTT.

The chain employs TRBV6-1 and TRBJ2-5; no clear D gene. The CDR3 covers 15 residues. Trimming removed 2 bases at V and 0 bases at J, with 10 bases between. Germline CDR1 and CDR2: MNHNS and SASEGT. The CDR3: CASSESVGHQETQYF. CDR3 DNA sequence: TGTGCCAGCAGTGAATCGGTAGGGCACCAAGAGACCCAGTACTTC.

DNA for the CDR3: TGTGCCAGCCAGAATAGGGGTATGAGCACAGATACGCAGTATTTT. This translates into CASQNRGMSTDTQYF. This sequence joins TRBV2 and TRBJ2-3; possibly TRBD1 for D (5 bases). The length of the CDR3 is 15 residues. V shed 8 bases and J shed 0 bases, with 15 bases lying between them. Germline values: CDR1 SNHLY, CDR2 FYNNEI.

The chain has TRBV7-6 and TRBJ2-7; 13 positions agree with TRBD2. Germline V gene data show CDR1 as SGHVS and CDR2 as FNYEAQ. This CDR3 has 16 amino acids. The junction had 10 bases not matched to a gene; V was cut back by 5 bases and J by 6 bases. The CDR3 DNA reads TGTGCCAGCAGCACCGGGACTAGCGGGACGGGGGGCGAGCAGTACTTC. This codes for CASSTGTSGTGGEQYF.

To note about this clone: This clone may be a read error of a much larger clone one base away. J is TRBJ2-1 and V is TRBV4-2, with TRBD2 matching 14 bases. V dropped 4 bases and J dropped 3; count of bases not matched to a gene: 2. CDR1 LGHNA and CDR2 YNFKEQ come from the germline V gene. The CDR3 contains 16 residues. The DNA for the CDR3 is TGTGCCAGCAGCCCGGGGACTAGCGGGAGCTACAATGAGCAGTTCTTC. It encodes CASSPGTSGSYNEQFF.

CDR3 nucleotides: TGTGCCAGCAGCCGCGTGGGGGAACGAGACGGCTACACCTTC. This translates into CASSRVGERDGYTF. This chain joins TRBV25-1 and TRBJ1-2; perhaps TRBD1 as D (5 bases). The V end lost 6 bases, the J end lost 8 bases, and 19 bases lay between the germline ends. The CDR3 is made up of 14 amino acids. Germline V CDR1 and CDR2: MGHDK, SYGVNS.

The gene calls are TRBV10-2 and TRBJ2-3, with 11 bases fitting TRBD2. Germline V gene lookup returns CDR1 WSHSY and CDR2 SAAADI. The CDR3 runs to 13 residues. Trimming took 8 bases from V and 4 from J; bases not matched to a gene: 2. DNA of the CDR3: TGCGCCAGCGGTAGCGGGAGGGCAGATACGCAGTATTTT. Translation gives CASGSGRADTQYF.

The rearrangement joins TRBV7-8 to TRBJ2-1; 7 nucleotides line up with TRBD1. V gave up 4 bases and J gave up 12 bases; unmatched junction bases: 3. The CDR3 is made up of 11 amino acids. Germline CDR1 SGHVS, CDR2 FQNEAQ. CDR3 sequence: CASSSDRVQFF. CDR3 DNA sequence: TGTGCCAGCAGCTCCGACAGGGTGCAGTTCTTC.

The chain joins TRBV5-1 to TRBJ2-1, with 8 bases lining up with TRBD2. Per the germline V gene, CDR1 is SGHRS and CDR2 is YFSETQ. The V segment lost 2 bases and the J segment 3 bases; nucleotides outside the gene matches: 4. The CDR3 consists of 15 residues. The chain's CDR3 is CASSLAGDVYNEQFF. The CDR3, as DNA: TGCGCCAGCAGCTTAGCGGGAGATGTCTACAATGAGCAGTTCTTC.

The CDR3 sequence: CASSYSQGRAGYTF. The CDR3 DNA reads TGTGCCAGCAGTTACTCCCAAGGTCGGGCTGGCTACACCTTC. This chain connects TRBV6-6 to TRBJ1-2; no reliable D call. The CDR3 sequence is 14 residues long. Deletions cut 0 bases from V and 7 bases from J, with 12 bases between. In germline, CDR1 is MNHNY, CDR2 SVGAGI (reference sequence).

The V gene is TRBV6-5, the J gene TRBJ2-1; 10 bases agree with TRBD1. Germline CDR1 MNHEY, CDR2 SVGAGI. V lost 6 bases and J lost 12; bases outside the gene matches: 11. This CDR3 is 14 amino acids long. This chain's CDR3 is CASRGTGVYHGQFF. The DNA for the CDR3 is TGTGCCAGCAGGGGGACAGGGGTTTACCATGGGCAGTTCTTC.

The chain combines TRBV9 with TRBJ1-1; 7 bases fit TRBD1. Germline V gene data show CDR1 as SGDLS and CDR2 as YYNGEE. With 3 bases clipped from V and 1 base from J, the junction kept 6 bases outside the gene matches. The CDR3 runs 15 residues. CDR3 nucleotide sequence: TGTGCCAGCAGCGCCAGGGGACAGCAGAACACTGAAGCTTTCTTT. It is translated as CASSARGQQNTEAFF.

The genes are TRBV5-6 and TRBJ2-7; 7 bases map to TRBD1. The germline V gene has CDR1 SGHDT and CDR2 YYEEEE. The CDR3 spans 16 residues. Trimming removed 4 bases from V and 7 bases from J; junction bases left unmatched: 17. CDR3 residues: CASSATGARLGGEQYF. The CDR3 DNA reads as TGTGCCAGCAGCGCCACAGGGGCCCGCCTTGGGGGAGAGCAGTACTTC.

The V and J genes are TRBV7-2 and TRBJ1-1, with D uncertain. V was cut by 0 bases and J by 0 bases, with 14 bases left in between. The CDR3 spans 17 residues. Germline-derived CDR1 and CDR2 are SGHTA and FQGNSA. CDR3 residues: CASSLASRIRVNTEAFF. CDR3 DNA: TGTGCCAGCAGCTTAGCTTCCCGTATTCGAGTGAACACTGAAGCTTTCTTT.